The sequence of this T cell receptor beta chain was determined in a study of OX40 agonist ivuxolimab in advanced cancers. Libraries were prepared by immunoSEQ multiplex PCR; TCRdb keeps only in-frame clonotypes and omits some of them. The repertoire consists of tens of thousands of clones, with around 90% occurring once and the leading ten covering around 12%. CDR3 size: 10 residues. V was trimmed by 6 bases and J by 4 bases, leaving 3 bases between them. Germline V lookup: CDR1 SNHLY, CDR2 FYNNEI. The input for sequencing was CD4+ or CD8+ T cells sorted from blood, taken in a trial of the OX40 agonist ivuxolimab. The chain combines TRBV2 with TRBJ2-5; D uncertain. The sequence was obtained from an adult with an advanced solid tumor such as melanoma, head and neck, liver or kidney cancer. CDR3 DNA: TGTGCCAGCAGGGGAGAGACCCAGTACTTC. Protein: CASRGETQYF.